This TCR beta chain emerged from a study of CD8+ T cells in alopecia areata. Findings and caveats of the study: Against the mouse data, patients shared TCRs less clearly, possibly for HLA reasons.

As to this clone: The antigen is undetermined.

This CDR3 contains 13 residues. In germline, CDR1 is LNHNV, CDR2 YYDKDF (reference sequence). V lost 11 bases and J lost 5; bases outside the gene matches: 11. RNA, once extracted, was reverse transcribed into cDNA for use as the sequencing template. Repertoires were generated with immunoSEQ multiplex PCR, while TCRdb's copy carries only in-frame clones and drops some. The sample lists about 150,000 clones, 45% to 55% occurring once. This clonotype originated in a human donor with alopecia areata. This specimen was CD8+ T cells sorted from blood, taken at week 0. This chain joins TRBV15 and TRBJ1-1; TRBD1 matches 7 bases. The DNA for the CDR3 is TGTGCCTCGAGACAGGGCAGGAGAACTGAAGCTTTCTTT. This sequence encodes CASRQGRRTEAFF.